This note documents a single TCR beta chain sequence. By share, this clone ranks as medium-sized (0.01 to 0.1%). Its antigen is unknown. Within one base of it there is no much larger clone, and no base qualities were kept. At diagnosis, peripheral blood, uninvolved tumor-adjacent lung and tumor were collected and were preserved as a mix of fresh-frozen and FFPE material. For TCR repertoire profiling, the blood samples were analyzed as peripheral blood mononuclear cells. The immunoSEQ Assay was used to sequence TCR beta CDR3 regions from DNA. In the original analysis: To compute T cell density, TCR beta template counts were normalized to usable DNA, which was estimated by amplifying housekeeping genes. Richness was estimated with the preseqR package, extrapolating to 400,000 templates for PBMC samples and 120,000 templates for tissue samples. Clonality was defined as one minus Pielou's evenness. Tissue-enriched TCRs were identified by differential abundance testing using productive amino-acid clonotypes, minimum total count 5 and alpha 0.1. The Jaccard Index and the Morisita Overlap Index were used to quantify repertoire overlap between compartments. GLIPH grouped TCR beta CDR3s together with public tetramer-defined viral CDR3s, and a viral motif had to include at least three viral sequences and also show V-gene enrichment. The source is immuneACCESS, and TCRdb retained only in-frame sequences with V and J called. Part of the clones is not carried over; for the studies checked, unresolved V genes explain less than half of this, and the remainder is unexplained. That table gives V, J and clone size, and the DNA gave D and trimming. Across this sample there are about 40,000 clones, with around nine tenths seen only once. The top ten clonotypes cover approximately 3.6% of the sample.

The sample originates from a study of T cells in localized non-small cell lung cancer (dated by TCRdb to the early 2020s). About the study as a whole: T cell repertoires of 200 to 250 early-stage NSCLC patients were analyzed, with tumors being compared against uninvolved tumor-adjacent lungs. All 240 or so NSCLC patients in the cohort were treatment-naive and had localized lung tumors that were resected. NSCLC patients had a mean age of approximately 72 years, and 129 were male and over 85 female.

General findings and caveats noted by the study authors: Because the study design was exploratory, TCR variables were selected using unadjusted p-values without false-discovery rate correction. Longer overall survival was associated with higher blood T cell density, whereas shorter survival was associated with higher adjacent-lung clonality. Multi-region tumor sequencing was not performed, so intratumor heterogeneity could not be excluded. The highest T cell clonality was observed in uninvolved tumor-adjacent lung, where clonality exceeded that of tumor, suggesting that antigenic responses were more focused in uninvolved tumor-adjacent lung. Of the top 100 tumor clones, a median of roughly 57 were detected in paired uninvolved adjacent lung; roughly 29 were also among that lung's top 100.

This receptor was identified in a man aged 18-55 years with stage I lung adenocarcinoma. This specimen consisted of peripheral blood, obtained before any cancer treatment.

The bases are TGTGCCAGTAGTATTAAGGGGGCAGGAGGCTACACCTTC. Translated, it reads CASSIKGAGGYTF. The rearranged segments are TRBV19 and TRBJ1-2, and 7 junction bases match TRBD1. Including cysteine and phenylalanine, the CDR3 has 13 amino acids. The retained sequence is limited to the CDR3, 39 bases, with the frame set at the first base. Germline trimming: 3 bases from V, 8 bases from J; junction bases outside gene matches: 6. CDR1 and CDR2 are read off the germline V gene (reference sequence) as LNHDA and SQIVND.